The clone carrying this T cell receptor (beta chain) was seen many times. The sample is drawn from a study of T-cell reconstitution after alpha-beta-depleted transplantation in children. The germline CDR1 and CDR2 sequences are SQVTM and ANQGSEA. The CDR3 is made up of 12 amino acids. The ends were cut back, 4 bases at V and 1 base at J, with 5 bases in the middle. Unique molecular identifiers were built into the TCRbeta library. In TCRdb, the PCR reads were re-called with MiXCR into one record per CDR3 protein. The data show about 640,000 distinct CDR3 sequences, roughly 17% seen once. The chain couples TRBV29-1 to TRBJ1-3; unclear D gene. The input for sequencing was PBMCs from the stem cell graft donor, taken from the stem cell graft. This receptor was obtained from a human donor who donated a stem cell graft to a child with acute myeloid leukemia. The CDR3 nucleotides are TGCAGCGTTGCTGAATCTGGAAACACCATATATTTT. It codes for CSVAESGNTIYF.